A selection of T cell receptor beta chains follows, all from one sample in a study of early T cells in non-severe SARS-CoV-2 infection. TCRdb called the 5' RACE reads again in MiXCR, with one record for every CDR3 protein. The data show 70,000 or so distinct CDR3 sequences, about 9.5% seen once. The input for sequencing was whole blood, taken at baseline. These receptors came from an adult who was a healthcare worker with PCR-confirmed SARS-CoV-2 infection or an uninfected control (not recorded which). The CDR3 runs from the conserved cysteine through the conserved F or W. The D gene is left open where the match is weak. Not every row has a clone size; where given, it reads once, few, many or a size class.

>NA|NA|TRBV12-5|TRBJ1-1
TGTGCTAGTGGCCCACAAGACACTGAAGCTTTCTTT
CASGPQDTEAFF
>NA|TRBD2|TRBV30|TRBJ2-3
TGTGCCTGGAGTCCCCTAGCGGGGGGGATTACGCAGTATTTT
CAWSPLAGGITQYF
>few|TRBD1|TRBV10-3|TRBJ2-6
TGTGCCATTACGGGACAGGGGCCCTCTGGGGCCAACGTCCTGACTTTC
CAITGQGPSGANVLTF
>NA|NA|TRBV6-2/TRBV6-3|TRBJ2-3
TGTGCCAGCAGTTCCCCTAGCAAAACAGATACGCAGTATTTT
CASSSPSKTDTQYF
>many|NA|TRBV29-1|TRBJ1-5
TGCAGCGTCCTGGGCCAGGGTAGCAATCAGCCCCAGCATTTT
CSVLGQGSNQPQHF
>few|TRBD1|TRBV6-5|TRBJ2-2
TGTGCCAGCAGTTACTTCGGGACAGGGAACACCGGGGAGCTGTTTTTT
CASSYFGTGNTGELFF
>many|NA|TRBV6-1|TRBJ1-1
TGTGCCAGCCGCCATGAGTCCTCTGTGAATGCTTTCTTT
CASRHESSVNAFF
>NA|NA|TRBV20-1|TRBJ2-7
TGCAGTGCTAGAGCCAGCGGCTACGAGCAGTACTTC
CSARASGYEQYF
>many|NA|TRBV5-1|TRBJ1-6
TGCGCCAGCAGCACACAGGGAGGGAATTCACCCCTCCACTTT
CASSTQGGNSPLHF
>few|NA|TRBV7-9|TRBJ2-1
TGTGCCAGCAGCTTAGGCATAGTGTCTAAGGATGAGCAGTTCTTC
CASSLGIVSKDEQFF
>few|TRBD1|TRBV27|TRBJ2-7
TGTGCCAGCAGTCCGGGACAGGGGCCCCAATCGGCGTACTTC
CASSPGQGPQSAYF
>NA|TRBD1|TRBV5-1|TRBJ2-3
TGCGCCAGCAGCTCCTATCAGGGGGCGGCAGATACGCAGTATTTT
CASSSYQGAADTQYF
>NA|TRBD2|TRBV4-1|TRBJ2-3
TGCGCCAGCAGCCGAATTCTAGCGGGGGTCGGGGCAGATACGCAGTATTTT
CASSRILAGVGADTQYF
>many|NA|TRBV6-6|TRBJ1-6
TGTGCCAGCAGTTTTCCGGTCTCCGGGGATTCACCCCTCCACTTT
CASSFPVSGDSPLHF
>NA|NA|TRBV12-5|TRBJ2-3
TGTGCTAGTGGTTTGGTAGGTCTGATGACAGGGAGGACAGATACGCAGTATTTT
CASGLVGLMTGRTDTQYF
>many|NA|TRBV6-5|TRBJ1-5
TGTGCCAGCAGTCCGTACTCACAGCAGCCCCAGCATTTT
CASSPYSQQPQHF
>NA|TRBD2|TRBV7-8|TRBJ2-3
TGTGCCAGCAGCGAAGCGGGGGAGAGCACAGATACGCAGTATTTT
CASSEAGESTDTQYF
>many|NA|TRBV10-3|TRBJ1-6
TGTGCCATCGGGCAACAGATCAATTCACCCCTCCACTTT
CAIGQQINSPLHF
>NA|NA|TRBV6-5|TRBJ2-1
TGTGCCAGCAGTCCTACAAGAGTGAGCTATGAGCAGTTCTTC
CASSPTRVSYEQFF
>many|TRBD2|TRBV7-3|TRBJ2-7
TGTGCCAGCAGCTTAACGGGGGGGTTCTACGAGCAGTACTTC
CASSLTGGFYEQYF
>NA|NA|TRBV5-1|TRBJ2-7
TGCGCCAGCAGCTCGTATGGCCCTGAGGGGGTTCGCAACGAGCAGTACTTC
CASSSYGPEGVRNEQYF
>NA|TRBD1|TRBV27|TRBJ2-7
TGTGCCAGCAGAGCCAACAGGGGAGAAGGTGGCGAGCAGTACTTC
CASRANRGEGGEQYF
>NA|NA|TRBV11-2|TRBJ2-7
TGTGCCAACAGGCCGGAGCAGGCCGCGGACGAGCAGTACTTC
CANRPEQAADEQYF
>many|NA|TRBV7-8|TRBJ2-5
TGTGCCAGCAGCTTAGGGGTCTACCAAGAGACCCAGTACTTC
CASSLGVYQETQYF
>many|TRBD1|TRBV2|TRBJ1-2
TGTGCCAGCAAGACAGGGGAATCCACCCCCATCCATGGCTACACCTTC
CASKTGESTPIHGYTF
>few|NA|TRBV4-1|TRBJ2-3
TGCGCCAGCAGCCAAGATCGAAATAGCGGAACAGATACGCAGTATTTT
CASSQDRNSGTDTQYF
>NA|NA|TRBV6-5|TRBJ2-1
TGTGCCACCACCCAGGGTCAGATATCGGATGAGCAGTTCTTC
CATTQGQISDEQFF
>NA|NA|TRBV20-1|TRBJ2-5
TGCAGTACTCATCCGGACGGGCGGGAGACCCAGTACTTC
CSTHPDGRETQYF
>NA|TRBD1|TRBV30|TRBJ2-7
TGTGCCTGGGGGACAGTTCTCTGGGAGCAGTACTTC
CAWGTVLWEQYF
>NA|NA|TRBV7-2|TRBJ2-1
TGTGCCAGCAGCGAGGGGGCCTACAATGAGCAGTTCTTC
CASSEGAYNEQFF
>NA|NA|TRBV6-1|TRBJ2-3
TGTGCCAGCAGTGAAGGGCGCATCTCACTTAGCACAGATACGCAGTATTTT
CASSEGRISLSTDTQYF